The clone carrying this TCR beta chain was recorded many times. Its specificity is unknown. The sample is drawn from a study of T-cell reconstitution after alpha-beta-depleted transplantation in children. Study-level results: Newly produced T cells mostly accounted for T-cell counts and diversity one year post-transplant. Surviving recipient T cells and thymic progenitors accounted for the high day-60 TCRbeta diversity observed in some patients. Approximately two months post-transplant, alpha-beta T cells reportedly originated from several hundred expanded graft clones.

Unique molecular identifiers were incorporated during preparation of the TCRbeta library. TCRdb ran MiXCR on the PCR reads and lists one entry per CDR3 protein. The profile shows roughly 100,000 distinct CDR3 sequences, around 7.8% of them singletons. The material sequenced was PBMCs, taken before TCRalphabeta/CD19-depleted stem cell transplant. This TCR was sampled from a boy between 2 and 10 years old with acute lymphoblastic leukemia, due to receive a stem cell transplant.

CDR3 loop: CASSPSTGGGETQYF. In DNA form, the CDR3 reads TGTGCCAGCAGCCCCTCCACTGGGGGAGGCGAGACCCAGTACTTC. This rearrangement joins TRBV5-4 to TRBJ2-5, with D possibly being TRBD2 (6 bases). CDR1 is SGHNT, CDR2 YYREEE, per germline (reference sequence). Trimming pared 4 bases from V and 5 bases from J, leaving 18 bases between. The CDR3 length is 15 residues.